Each of the 11 T cell receptor beta chains below was sequenced from the same sample in a study of Ad26.COV2.S vaccination and SARS-CoV-2 variants (dated by TCRdb to the early 2020s). The library was generated by the immunoSEQ multiplex PCR assay. TCRdb stores this immuneACCESS table with in-frame sequences only. Part of the clones is absent; in the studies checked, under half of the shortfall reflects unresolved V genes, and no reason is known for the rest. Here the sample has around 320,000 clones; around 87% occur a single time. The biggest ten clones account for roughly 3.1% of the sample. Sample treatment or condition, as interpreted from the label and publication: roughly 19 received Ad26.COV2.S at low or high dose, single or two shots; 5 received placebo; per-sample allocation not given. Repertoires of vaccine and placebo recipients were sequenced from samples collected on day 63 after the first injection.

The sequencing used peripheral blood, collected in a trial of Ad26.COV2.S vaccine versus placebo. The receptors stem from a person between 18 and 65 years old who received the Ad26.COV2.S COVID-19 vaccine or a placebo.

The CDR3 sequence is CSVGGQNMNTEAFF. The CDR3 bases are TGCAGCGTTGGCGGACAGAACATGAACACTGAAGCTTTCTTT. The chain carries TRBV29-1 and TRBJ1-1; maybe TRBD1 (6 bases). The germline CDR1 and CDR2 sequences are SQVTM and ANQGSEA. CDR3 length: 14 amino acids. V was pared by 4 bases and J by 0 bases, with 12 bases between. The variable domain in full, with the rest retrieved from reference TRBV29-1 and TRBJ1-1, is SAVISQKPSRDICQRGTSLTIQCQVDSQVTMMFWYRQQPGQSLTLIATANQGSEATYESGFVIDKFPISRPNLTFSTLTVSNMSPEDSSIYLCSVGGQNMNTEAFFGQGTRLTVV.

This sequence joins TRBV27 and TRBJ1-1; TRBD1 is a possible D gene (6 bases). Germline V lookup: CDR1 MNHEY, CDR2 SMNVEV (reference sequence). The CDR3 loop spans 12 amino acids. V was pared by 4 bases and J by 3 bases, with 6 bases between. CDR3 region: CASSYRDTEAFF. CDR3 DNA sequence: TGTGCCAGCAGTTACAGGGACACTGAAGCTTTCTTT.

The rearrangement links TRBV5-1 to TRBJ2-5; a possible D gene is TRBD1 (6 bases). CDR3 size: 13 residues. V lost 5 bases to trimming and J lost 3 bases, with 11 bases between them. Germline V gene lookup returns CDR1 SGHRS and CDR2 YFSETQ. The CDR3 coding sequence is TGCGCCAGCAGATTCGCAGGGGAAGAGACCCAGTACTTC. This codes for CASRFAGEETQYF.

This clone was seen more than once but under ten times. The genes are TRBV19 and TRBJ1-6; D is uncertain. The V and J ends lost 3 bases and 8 bases respectively, with 17 bases between them. Per germline, CDR1 LNHDA and CDR2 SQIVND (reference sequence). The CDR3 length is 16 residues. CDR3 residues: CASSIAVAGSHSPLHF. In nucleotides, the CDR3 is TGTGCCAGTAGTATCGCGGTTGCGGGATCTCATTCACCCCTCCACTTT.

The chain has TRBV11-3 and TRBJ2-1; D may be TRBD2 (7 bases). CDR1 and CDR2 (germline): SGHNT, YENEEA. V was cut by 5 bases and J by 2 bases, with 13 bases left in between. The CDR3 length is 15 residues. For the CDR3, the DNA is TGTGCCAGCAGCCTGGGCGGGGGCCCCTACAATGAGCAGTTCTTC. Translating gives CASSLGGGPYNEQFF.

The chain joins TRBV19 to TRBJ2-5; D is undetermined. V was trimmed by 0 bases and J by 1 base, leaving 9 bases between them. The CDR3 has 15 residues. CDR1 LNHDA and CDR2 SQIVND come from the germline V gene (reference sequence). CDR3 sequence: CASSIDPQSQETQYF. CDR3 in DNA: TGTGCCAGTAGTATAGATCCACAGTCCCAAGAGACCCAGTACTTC.

The chain employs TRBV9 and TRBJ2-1; possible D gene TRBD2, 7 bases. The CDR3 length is 15 residues. V shed 5 bases and J shed 0 bases, with 12 bases lying between them. Germline V gene data show CDR1 as SGDLS and CDR2 as YYNGEE. This CDR3 is CASSEGGNSYNEQFF. The CDR3 nucleotides read TGTGCCAGCAGTGAGGGGGGGAACTCCTACAATGAGCAGTTCTTC.

The chain recombines TRBV20-1 with TRBJ2-1; D remains unclear. This CDR3 is 12 amino acids long. V lost 3 bases to trimming and J lost 9 bases, with 12 bases between them. Germline V gene sequence: CDR1 DFQATT, CDR2 SNEGSKA (reference sequence). CDR3 sequence reads: CSASDGRTEQFF. Written as DNA, the CDR3 is TGCAGTGCTAGTGATGGGCGGACTGAGCAGTTCTTC.

The chain uses TRBV15 and TRBJ2-1; 9 bases are a match to TRBD2. V was pared by 6 bases and J by 2 bases, with 2 bases of the junction left unmatched. The CDR3 has 14 residues. Germline V lookup: CDR1 LNHNV, CDR2 YYDKDF (reference sequence). The CDR3 DNA follows: TGTGCCACCAGAGAGCGGGGGGCCTACAATGAGCAGTTCTTC. Its protein is CATRERGAYNEQFF.

The rearrangement joins TRBV3-1 (or the pseudogene TRBV3-2) to TRBJ2-7; no clear D gene. Deletions cut 0 bases from V and 1 base from J, with 16 bases between. Germline assignment: CDR1 LGHDT and CDR2 YNNKEL (reference sequence). The CDR3 is 17 residues long. The CDR3 nucleotides are TGTGCCAGCAGCCAAGATCTGGTGGCAGTTTCTTCCTACGAGCAGTACTTC. Encoded protein: CASSQDLVAVSSYEQYF.

This chain joins TRBV5-6 and TRBJ2-3; D is perhaps TRBD1 (7 bases). CDR1 is SGHDT and CDR2 is YYEEEE in the germline V gene. This CDR3 spans 15 amino acids. Trimming pared 7 bases from V and 2 bases from J, leaving 17 bases between. The CDR3 DNA is TGTGCCAGCGCCGGGGGCAGGGGGTTCACAGATACGCAGTATTTT. It codes for CASAGGRGFTDTQYF.